These 24 T cell receptor beta chains originate from one sample sequenced in a study of T cell repertoires in cytomegalovirus infection. TCRdb fed the reads into MiXCR, producing one record per CDR3 protein. The sample comprises roughly 80,000 distinct CDR3 sequences, more than 20% of which are singletons, and approximately 48% rests with the top ten. These receptors lack a known antigen. This sample comprised CD8+ T cells from cultured PBMCs, obtained from culture after CMV antigen stimulation. These receptors all stem from a human donor in good health (CMV status not recorded). Some clones in this sample may be carry-over from other donors' samples.

This clonotype was counted a few times. This chain connects TRBV2 to TRBJ2-1, with 10 bases lining up with TRBD2. Trimming took 7 bases from V and 0 from J; bases not matched to a gene: 3. Germline V gene sequence: CDR1 SNHLY, CDR2 FYNNEI. The CDR3 consists of 15 residues. This chain's CDR3 is CASKREGSSYNEQFF. Here the CDR3 DNA reads TGTGCCAGCAAGCGGGAGGGGAGCTCCTACAATGAGCAGTTCTTC.

The rearrangement uses TRBV19 and TRBJ1-5, with 10 bases fitting TRBD1. This CDR3 spans 16 amino acids. Per germline, CDR1 LNHDA and CDR2 SQIVND (reference sequence). After removal of 2 bases from V and 6 bases from J, the junction contained 7 bases not matched to a gene. CDR3 sequence: CASSIIDRGLVQPQHF. Written as DNA, the CDR3 is TGTGCCAGTAGTATAATCGACAGGGGGCTCGTTCAGCCCCAGCATTTT.

This clonotype occurred many times. This chain connects TRBV7-8 to TRBJ2-1, with D unclear. This CDR3 comprises 16 residues. Germline V lookup: CDR1 SGHVS, CDR2 FQNEAQ. Trimming shortened V by 2 bases and J by 5 bases, and 16 bases separated the two germline ends. The CDR3 reads CASSLMVSGSDNEQFF. Here the CDR3 DNA reads TGTGCCAGCAGCTTAATGGTCTCTGGCTCTGACAATGAGCAGTTCTTC.

This clonotype was detected ten times or more. This chain connects TRBV7-8 to TRBJ1-2; 9 bases align to TRBD1. CDR3 size: 14 residues. V lost 5 bases and J lost 8; bases outside the gene matches: 9. The germline gives CDR1 SGHVS, CDR2 FQNEAQ. The CDR3 DNA sequence: TGTGCCAGCAGCCAGCTTTGGGACAGGGAGGGCTACACCTTC. Encoded protein: CASSQLWDREGYTF. Full variable domain (rest looked up from reference TRBV7-8 and TRBJ1-2): GAGVSQSPRYKVAKRGQDVALRCDPISGHVSLFWYQQALGQGPEFLTYFQNEAQLDKSGLPSDRFFAERPEGSVSTLKIQRTQQEDSAVYLCASSQLWDREGYTFGSGTRLTVV.

This chain joins TRBV4-3 and TRBJ2-7; maybe TRBD1 (6 bases). V shed 4 bases and J shed 1 base, with 11 bases lying between them. The CDR3 runs to 14 residues. The germline gives CDR1 LGHNA, CDR2 YSLEER. As DNA, the CDR3 is TGCGCCAGCAGCCCCGACAGGCCATCCTACGAGCAGTACTTC. It is translated as CASSPDRPSYEQYF.

The gene calls are TRBV4-3 and TRBJ1-5, with 10 bases matching TRBD1. After removal of 3 bases from V and 0 bases from J, the junction contained 11 bases not matched to a gene. This CDR3 has 19 amino acids. Germline V gene data show CDR1 as LGHNA and CDR2 as YSLEER. As DNA, the CDR3 is TGCGCCAGCAGCCATCAAATCGGGACAGGGGAATATAGCAATCAGCCCCAGCATTTT. Translation gives CASSHQIGTGEYSNQPQHF.

The V gene is TRBV9, the J gene TRBJ2-7; D might be TRBD1 (6 bases). Trimming took 4 bases from V and 4 from J, leaving 15 bases between them. The CDR3 runs to 14 residues. Germline CDR1 and CDR2: SGDLS and YYNGEE. The CDR3 sequence: CASSPFEGVYEQYF. CDR3 coding DNA: TGTGCCAGCAGCCCTTTTGAGGGGGTATACGAGCAGTACTTC. Supplemented by reference TRBV9 and TRBJ2-7, the full variable domain reads DSGVTQTPKHLITATGQRVTLRCSPRSGDLSVYWYQQSLDQGLQFLIQYYNGEERAKGNILERFSAQQFPDLHSELNLSSLELGDSALYFCASSPFEGVYEQYFGPGTRLTVT.

This clonotype occurred many times. The chain links TRBV6-2 or TRBV6-3 to TRBJ2-7; no firm D call. This CDR3 has 14 amino acids. The germline gives CDR1 MNHEY, CDR2 SVGEGT. V lost 0 bases to trimming and J lost 6 bases, with 12 bases between them. Written as DNA, the CDR3 is TGTGCCAGCAGTTACTCACCAGAGTTTGGCGAGCAGTACTTC. Its protein product is CASSYSPEFGEQYF.

This clonotype was detected ten times or more. The chain carries TRBV6-6 and TRBJ1-2; unclear D gene. CDR3 length equals 11 residues. Germline assignment: CDR1 MNHNY and CDR2 SVGAGI (reference sequence). V was cut by 5 bases and J by 6 bases, with 7 bases left in between. The CDR3 is CASSPGDGYTF. As DNA, the CDR3 is TGTGCCAGCAGTCCCGGGGATGGCTACACCTTC.

The chain is built from TRBV6-5 and TRBJ2-7; unclear D gene. Looked up from germline, CDR1 is MNHEY and CDR2 is SVGAGI. The V gene lost 0 bases and the J gene lost 4 bases, with 10 bases spanning the gap. This CDR3 has 14 residues. The CDR3 bases are TGTGCCAGCAGTTACTCGAGGTCCTTTTACGAGCAGTACTTC. Its protein product is CASSYSRSFYEQYF.

This clonotype was recorded many times. The chain combines TRBV6-1 with TRBJ2-3, with a possible D match to TRBD2 (7 bases). Germline lookup yields CDR1 MNHNS and CDR2 SASEGT. The CDR3 totals 15 residues. V gave up 6 bases and J gave up 5 bases, with 18 bases separating them. CDR3 sequence (DNA): TGTGCCAGCAGCGCTAGGGGGGGCTCGGGAGATACGCAGTATTTT. Translating it yields CASSARGGSGDTQYF.

The V gene is TRBV6-2 or TRBV6-3, the J gene TRBJ2-7; TRBD2 matches at 7 bases. Trimming at V came to 0 bases and at J to 6 bases, leaving 5 bases not matched to a gene. CDR1 is MNHEY, CDR2 SVGEGT, per germline. The CDR3 runs to 14 residues. The CDR3 region is CASSYSMGGSEQYF. CDR3 DNA: TGTGCCAGCAGTTACTCGATGGGCGGGAGCGAGCAGTACTTC.

This clonotype turned up a few times. The chain links TRBV11-3 to TRBJ1-1; tentative D call: TRBD1 (6 bases). The ends were cut back, 2 bases at V and 0 bases at J, with 13 bases in the middle. The CDR3 is 16 residues long. Germline CDR1 is SGHNT and CDR2 is YENEEA. The CDR3: CASSLRGQGMNTEAFF. For the CDR3, the DNA is TGTGCCAGCAGCTTACGAGGTCAGGGGATGAACACTGAAGCTTTCTTT.

The rearrangement joins TRBV19 to TRBJ2-5; tentative D call: TRBD2 (6 bases). Per the germline V gene, CDR1 is LNHDA and CDR2 is SQIVND (reference sequence). The CDR3 is 14 residues long. Trimming took 7 bases from V and 0 from J, leaving 12 bases between them. The CDR3: CASNGGGNQETQYF. CDR3 bases: TGTGCCAGTAATGGTGGGGGGAACCAAGAGACCCAGTACTTC.

This clonotype was detected a few times. The rearrangement joins TRBV11-3 to TRBJ1-2; D ambiguous. The V and J ends lost 5 bases and 5 bases respectively, with 18 bases between them. CDR1 and CDR2 from the germline V gene are SGHNT and YENEEA. The CDR3 has 15 amino acids. As DNA, the CDR3 is TGTGCCAGCAGCCCAAGCTCGGGCAACGCTTATGGCTACACCTTC. Translated, it gives CASSPSSGNAYGYTF.

This clonotype has a count of ten or more. This rearrangement joins TRBV7-8 to TRBJ1-2; possibly TRBD1 for D (5 bases). Germline lookup yields CDR1 SGHVS and CDR2 FQNEAQ. V lost 1 base, J lost 5 bases, and 11 bases lay in between. CDR3 length: 14 residues. CDR3: CASSLGTTKYGYTF. The CDR3 DNA sequence: TGTGCCAGCAGCTTAGGGACAACGAAATATGGCTACACCTTC. Based on the CDR3 plus reference TRBV7-8 and TRBJ1-2, the full variable domain is GAGVSQSPRYKVAKRGQDVALRCDPISGHVSLFWYQQALGQGPEFLTYFQNEAQLDKSGLPSDRFFAERPEGSVSTLKIQRTQQEDSAVYLCASSLGTTKYGYTFGSGTRLTVV.

This clonotype was picked up many times. The genes are TRBV7-9 and TRBJ2-1, with 7 bases aligning to TRBD2. J lost 8 bases, V lost 4 bases, and 14 bases had no gene match. The CDR3 length is 16 residues. The V gene's germline CDR1 is SEHNR and CDR2 FQNEAQ (reference sequence). For the CDR3, the DNA is TGTGCCAGCAGCTCCTACCGGGACGAGCGGGGTTATGAGCAGTTCTTC. This translates into CASSSYRDERGYEQFF. The variable domain in full, completed from reference TRBV7-9 and TRBJ2-1, reads DTGVSQNPRHKITKRGQNVTFRCDPISEHNRLYWYRQTLGQGPEFLTYFQNEAQLEKSRLLSDRFSAERPKGSFSTLEIQRTEQGDSAMYLCASSSYRDERGYEQFFGPGTRLTVL.

This clonotype has only a few counts. The rearrangement uses TRBV27 and TRBJ1-4; the match to TRBD1 covers 9 bases. The J segment lost 8 bases and the V segment lost 1 base, leaving 11 bases of the junction unmatched. The CDR3 spans 17 residues. Germline CDR1 is MNHEY and CDR2 is SMNVEV (reference sequence). The chain's CDR3 is CASSLYPLQGANEKLFF. In DNA form, the CDR3 reads TGTGCCAGCAGTTTATACCCTTTACAGGGGGCAAACGAAAAACTGTTTTTT.

This clonotype was recorded at least ten times. The chain joins TRBV19 to TRBJ2-5; D is unclear. The germline V gene has CDR1 LNHDA and CDR2 SQIVND (reference sequence). This CDR3 is built from 13 residues. Between the trimmed V and J ends, which lost 5 bases and 0 bases, there was a span of 7 bases. CDR3 sequence (DNA): TGTGCCAGTAGTTCCCGGGACCAAGAGACCCAGTACTTC. This gives the protein CASSSRDQETQYF.

About this clonotype itself: This CDR3 is missing its conserved last phenylalanine or tryptophan, likely due to a read error. The V call is TRBV5-1, the J call TRBJ2-1; TRBD2 matches 7 bases. The germline V gene encodes CDR1 SGHRS and CDR2 YFSETQ. Trimming at V came to 2 bases and at J to 9 bases, leaving 8 bases not matched to a gene. The length of the CDR3 is 14 residues. The CDR3 nucleotides are TGCGCCAGCAGCTTTTTTGGGGAGGGTGGTGAGCAGTTCCTC. It translates to CASSFFGEGGEQFL.

In its sample, this clonotype was seen many times. The chain employs TRBV27 and TRBJ2-2; D is unclear. Germline loops: CDR1 MNHEY, CDR2 SMNVEV (reference sequence). This CDR3 has 13 amino acids. V shed 5 bases and J shed 0 bases, with 4 bases lying between them. CDR3 residues: CASSLANTGELFF. CDR3 bases: TGTGCCAGCAGTCTTGCGAACACCGGGGAGCTGTTTTTT.

This rearrangement joins TRBV7-3 to TRBJ2-1; a possible D gene is TRBD2 (7 bases). Germline CDR1 and CDR2: SGHTA and FQGTGA. The CDR3 is made up of 16 amino acids. V shed 5 bases and J shed 7 bases, with 21 bases lying between them. The CDR3 protein is CASSANGGAEDNEQFF. The CDR3 DNA follows: TGTGCCAGCAGCGCAAATGGGGGGGCCGAAGATAATGAGCAGTTCTTC.

This clonotype has a handful of counts. CDR3 region: CASSNLGEGAETQYF. CDR3 coding DNA: TGTGCCAGCAGCAACCTCGGAGAGGGGGCCGAGACCCAGTACTTC. The V gene is TRBV5-6, the J gene TRBJ2-5; 7 positions agree with TRBD1. Germline CDR1 SGHDT, CDR2 YYEEEE. With 4 bases clipped from V and 5 bases from J, the junction kept 11 bases outside the gene matches. This CDR3 region has 15 residues.

The rearrangement uses TRBV28 and TRBJ2-7; TRBD2 matches 10 bases. Germline assignment: CDR1 MDHEN and CDR2 SYDVKM. V trimming: 6 bases; J trimming: 2 bases; junction bases outside the gene matches: 4. There are 14 residues in the CDR3. For the CDR3, the DNA is TGTGCCAGCAGCGAGAGCGGGAGGGCCTACGAGCAGTACTTC. This gives the protein CASSESGRAYEQYF.